The subject of this entry is one T cell receptor (beta chain). Possible read error: a much larger clone is one base away. From the PCR reads, TCRdb called clonotypes with MiXCR, one entry per CDR3 protein. The repertoire holds about 330,000 distinct CDR3 sequences, with roughly a quarter as singletons. The V gene's germline CDR1 is SGHDN and CDR2 FVKESK. The CDR3 has 15 amino acids. This entry belongs to a study of molecular identifiers for immune sequencing clone quantification. The sequenced sample consisted of naive CD8+ T cells from blood, with Jurkat cell RNA spiked in. Subset reported: FACS-sorted CD8+CD4-CCR7+CD45RA+ naive T cells. The gene calls are TRBV14 and TRBJ1-6; D is possibly TRBD1 (5 bases). The TCR originated in a human donor in good health. Some libraries in this study had Jurkat cell RNA spiked in. The CDR3 nucleotides are TGTGCCAGCAGCCAAGGAGGCAGAGGGGTATCACTCCTCCACTTT. It specifies CASSQGGRGVSLLHF.